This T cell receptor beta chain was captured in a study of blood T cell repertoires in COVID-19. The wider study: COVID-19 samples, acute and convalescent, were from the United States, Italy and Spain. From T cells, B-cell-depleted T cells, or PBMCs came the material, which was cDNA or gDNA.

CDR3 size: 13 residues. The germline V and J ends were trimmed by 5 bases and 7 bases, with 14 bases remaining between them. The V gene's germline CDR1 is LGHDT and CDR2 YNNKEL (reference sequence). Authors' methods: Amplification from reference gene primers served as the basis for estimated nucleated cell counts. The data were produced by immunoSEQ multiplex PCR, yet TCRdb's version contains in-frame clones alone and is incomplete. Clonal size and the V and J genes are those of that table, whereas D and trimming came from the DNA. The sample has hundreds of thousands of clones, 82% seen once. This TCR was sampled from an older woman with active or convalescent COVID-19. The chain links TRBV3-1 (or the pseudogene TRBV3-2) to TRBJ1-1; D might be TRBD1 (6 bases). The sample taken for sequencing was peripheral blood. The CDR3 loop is CASSVLGAGEAFF. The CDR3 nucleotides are TGTGCCAGCAGCGTTCTGGGGGCGGGTGAAGCTTTCTTT.